A selection of T cell receptor beta chains follows, all from one sample in a study of T cells in Graves' hyperthyroidism and ophthalmopathy. TCRdb independently ran MiXCR on the multiplex PCR reads; one entry per CDR3 protein. The sample consists of 650,000 to 700,000 distinct CDR3 sequences, 15% to 20% of them appearing once. Material for sequencing was blood. The origin of the receptors is a man aged 45-60 years with Graves' hyperthyroidism. The CDR3 runs from the conserved cysteine through the conserved F or W. A D gene is named only where the DNA matches it firmly. Rows may omit the clone size; those that give it use once, few, many or a size class.

CDR3nt: TGTGCCAGCAGCCAACTAGCGGGAGCTTTCTACGAGCAGTACTTC
CDR3aa: CASSQLAGAFYEQYF
abundance: .
j_gene: TRBJ2-7
d_gene: TRBD2
v_gene: TRBV5-6

CDR3nt: TGTGCCACCAGTGATTCCGGGACAGGCGGTTCCGGGGAGCTGTTTTTT
CDR3aa: CATSDSGTGGSGELFF
abundance: many
j_gene: TRBJ2-2
d_gene: TRBD1
v_gene: TRBV24-1

CDR3nt: TGTGCCAGCAGCTTGGTTCCAGCCCTGTATGGCTACACCTTC
CDR3aa: CASSLVPALYGYTF
abundance: .
j_gene: TRBJ1-2
d_gene: .
v_gene: TRBV5-6

CDR3nt: TGTGCCACCAGCAGAGATTATGCAGGGATATCCTACGAGCAGTACTTC
CDR3aa: CATSRDYAGISYEQYF
abundance: few
j_gene: TRBJ2-7
d_gene: .
v_gene: TRBV15

CDR3nt: TGTGCCAGCAGCTTGGCGATGAGTCCAGGAGCAGATACGCAGTATTTT
CDR3aa: CASSLAMSPGADTQYF
abundance: .
j_gene: TRBJ2-3
d_gene: .
v_gene: TRBV5-5

CDR3nt: TGTGCCAGCAGCTTGGGACAGGGGGCCCATGAGCAGTTCTTC
CDR3aa: CASSLGQGAHEQFF
abundance: many
j_gene: TRBJ2-1
d_gene: TRBD1
v_gene: TRBV7-8

CDR3nt: TGTGCCAGCAGATCAGAAGTCGGGACAGGGTATAGCAATCAGCCCCAGCATTTT
CDR3aa: CASRSEVGTGYSNQPQHF
abundance: .
j_gene: TRBJ1-5
d_gene: TRBD1
v_gene: TRBV7-3

CDR3nt: TGTGCCAGCAGTCCCATACCCTTAACCTACAATGAGCAGTTCTTC
CDR3aa: CASSPIPLTYNEQFF
abundance: many
j_gene: TRBJ2-1
d_gene: .
v_gene: TRBV27

CDR3nt: TGTGCCAGTAGTATGTTACCGGGACAGATTACAAATACGCAGTATTTT
CDR3aa: CASSMLPGQITNTQYF
abundance: once
j_gene: TRBJ2-3
d_gene: TRBD1
v_gene: TRBV19

CDR3nt: TGTGCCAGCAGCTTGGACTTAAGGGGGTCCCACGAGCAGTACTTC
CDR3aa: CASSLDLRGSHEQYF
abundance: few
j_gene: TRBJ2-7
d_gene: .
v_gene: TRBV5-4

CDR3nt: TGTGCCAGCAGCCCCCTAGGGGACGGAACCTACGAGCAGTACTTC
CDR3aa: CASSPLGDGTYEQYF
abundance: .
j_gene: TRBJ2-7
d_gene: .
v_gene: TRBV9

CDR3nt: TGCAGTGCTAGATTTCAGACCCAGTACTTC
CDR3aa: CSARFQTQYF
abundance: .
j_gene: TRBJ2-5
d_gene: .
v_gene: TRBV20-1

CDR3nt: TGTGCCAGCAGGGAAACTAGCGGGAGTGACATTCAGTACTTC
CDR3aa: CASRETSGSDIQYF
abundance: many
j_gene: TRBJ2-4
d_gene: TRBD2
v_gene: TRBV2

CDR3nt: TGTGCCAGCAGTCCGACAGGGGGCTTTGAAAAACTGTTTTTT
CDR3aa: CASSPTGGFEKLFF
abundance: many
j_gene: TRBJ1-4
d_gene: TRBD1
v_gene: TRBV27

CDR3nt: TGTGCCAGCAGTGAGAACAGGAGTTCCTACGAGCAGTACTTC
CDR3aa: CASSENRSSYEQYF
abundance: many
j_gene: TRBJ2-7
d_gene: .
v_gene: TRBV2

CDR3nt: TGCGCCAGCAGCTCCCATATAGTTGTTGGGTACAATGAGCAGTTCTTC
CDR3aa: CASSSHIVVGYNEQFF
abundance: .
j_gene: TRBJ2-1
d_gene: .
v_gene: TRBV5-1

CDR3nt: TGTGCCAGCAGCTTAGCCCAATTGAAGTATGAGCAGTTCTTC
CDR3aa: CASSLAQLKYEQFF
abundance: many
j_gene: TRBJ2-1
d_gene: .
v_gene: TRBV7-2

CDR3nt: TGTGCCAGCAGTATGGTTCGAGGGAGGGCCCTACGGGGGGAGCAGTACTTC
CDR3aa: CASSMVRGRALRGEQYF
abundance: many
j_gene: TRBJ2-7
d_gene: TRBD2
v_gene: TRBV7-8

CDR3nt: TGTGCCAGCCGGGGGGCTAACAATGAGCAGTTCTTC
CDR3aa: CASRGANNEQFF
abundance: many
j_gene: TRBJ2-1
d_gene: .
v_gene: TRBV12-3/TRBV12-4

CDR3nt: TGTGCCAGCAGCCCGCAGACGGACAGGTCCTATGGCTACACCTTC
CDR3aa: CASSPQTDRSYGYTF
abundance: many
j_gene: TRBJ1-2
d_gene: TRBD1
v_gene: TRBV3-1

CDR3nt: TGCAGCGTTGAACGGACAGATCCTAAGCGGTCCGGCTACACCTTC
CDR3aa: CSVERTDPKRSGYTF
abundance: .
j_gene: TRBJ1-2
d_gene: .
v_gene: TRBV29-1

CDR3nt: TGTGCCAGCAGTTTATCCCCAGGCCTTGGCTACACCTTC
CDR3aa: CASSLSPGLGYTF
abundance: .
j_gene: TRBJ1-2
d_gene: .
v_gene: TRBV27

CDR3nt: TGTGCCAGCAGTTACCAGGTCACTGAGCAGTTCTTC
CDR3aa: CASSYQVTEQFF
abundance: .
j_gene: TRBJ2-1
d_gene: .
v_gene: TRBV28

CDR3nt: TGTGCCAGCAGCTTAACGGGTACCTACAATGAGCAGTTCTTC
CDR3aa: CASSLTGTYNEQFF
abundance: many
j_gene: TRBJ2-1
d_gene: .
v_gene: TRBV7-3

CDR3nt: TGTGCCAGCAGTAAGGGGGGGAGCCAAACTGAAGCTTTCTTT
CDR3aa: CASSKGGSQTEAFF
abundance: few
j_gene: TRBJ1-1
d_gene: .
v_gene: TRBV28

CDR3nt: TGTGCCATCAGTGAATCCCTGGCGGGAGTCCAAGAGACCCAGTACTTC
CDR3aa: CAISESLAGVQETQYF
abundance: few
j_gene: TRBJ2-5
d_gene: TRBD2
v_gene: TRBV10-3

CDR3nt: TGTGCCACACGACCCCCGGGACGGGGAAAGACCCAGTACTTC
CDR3aa: CATRPPGRGKTQYF
abundance: many
j_gene: TRBJ2-5
d_gene: .
v_gene: TRBV27

CDR3nt: TGTGCCAGCTCACCACTGACCGATGTGACCCAGTACTTC
CDR3aa: CASSPLTDVTQYF
abundance: many
j_gene: TRBJ2-5
d_gene: .
v_gene: TRBV18

CDR3nt: TGTGCCAGCAGTGTTTACCGGGCCACAAAACTGTTTTTT
CDR3aa: CASSVYRATKLFF
abundance: many
j_gene: TRBJ1-4
d_gene: .
v_gene: TRBV27

CDR3nt: TGTGCCATCAGTATCGGGACTCCCTACGAGCAGTACTTC
CDR3aa: CAISIGTPYEQYF
abundance: .
j_gene: TRBJ2-7
d_gene: .
v_gene: TRBV10-3

CDR3nt: TGTGCCAGCACATGGGCGGCTCTAGCCAAAAACATTCAGTACTTC
CDR3aa: CASTWAALAKNIQYF
abundance: .
j_gene: TRBJ2-4
d_gene: .
v_gene: TRBV28

CDR3nt: TGTGCCAGCAGTGAAGCAGAACAGATTCTAAACACCGGGGAGCTGTTTTTT
CDR3aa: CASSEAEQILNTGELFF
abundance: many
j_gene: TRBJ2-2
d_gene: .
v_gene: TRBV6-1

CDR3nt: TGTGCCAGTAGTCATTCGGGACAGGGGCTCTCTCGTTCTGAAGCTTTCTTT
CDR3aa: CASSHSGQGLSRSEAFF
abundance: few
j_gene: TRBJ1-1
d_gene: TRBD1
v_gene: TRBV19

CDR3nt: TGTGCCAGCTCACCACCCGCAGGGGGCTCTGCTAACTATGGCTACACCTTC
CDR3aa: CASSPPAGGSANYGYTF
abundance: few
j_gene: TRBJ1-2
d_gene: TRBD1
v_gene: TRBV18

CDR3nt: TGTGCCAGTAGTTCCCGGGACAGTACCAACTATGGCTACACCTTC
CDR3aa: CASSSRDSTNYGYTF
abundance: many
j_gene: TRBJ1-2
d_gene: TRBD1
v_gene: TRBV19

CDR3nt: TGTGCCAGCAGGGGGGTCTCTGGAAACACCATATATTTT
CDR3aa: CASRGVSGNTIYF
abundance: many
j_gene: TRBJ1-3
d_gene: .
v_gene: TRBV27

CDR3nt: TGTGCCAGCAGTCTCGGGGGGCCCTATGGCTACACCTTC
CDR3aa: CASSLGGPYGYTF
abundance: .
j_gene: TRBJ1-2
d_gene: .
v_gene: TRBV28

CDR3nt: TGTGCCAGTAGTACAAGGACAGGGGACAATGAGCAGTTCTTC
CDR3aa: CASSTRTGDNEQFF
abundance: few
j_gene: TRBJ2-1
d_gene: TRBD1
v_gene: TRBV19

CDR3nt: TGCAGTGCTAGAGACTTAGACGGCGGACCCTATGGCTACACCTTC
CDR3aa: CSARDLDGGPYGYTF
abundance: .
j_gene: TRBJ1-2
d_gene: .
v_gene: TRBV20-1

CDR3nt: TGCGCCAGCAGCCACGAACGTGCGACTAGACAAGAGACCCAGTACTTC
CDR3aa: CASSHERATRQETQYF
abundance: few
j_gene: TRBJ2-5
d_gene: .
v_gene: TRBV4-1

CDR3nt: TGTGCCAGCAGTGCCGTCGGTAGCGTCTCTGGAAACACCATATATTTT
CDR3aa: CASSAVGSVSGNTIYF
abundance: .
j_gene: TRBJ1-3
d_gene: .
v_gene: TRBV28

CDR3nt: TGTGCCAGCAGCTCTAGGAGGTTAGCCAAAAACATTCAGTACTTC
CDR3aa: CASSSRRLAKNIQYF
abundance: many
j_gene: TRBJ2-4
d_gene: .
v_gene: TRBV7-8

CDR3nt: TGTGCCAGCAGTTGGTCCAGTCAGCCCCAGCATTTT
CDR3aa: CASSWSSQPQHF
abundance: many
j_gene: TRBJ1-5
d_gene: .
v_gene: TRBV12-3/TRBV12-4

CDR3nt: TGTGCCAGCAGTTTGGGGCTAGCGGGACGTAACAATGAGCAGTTCTTC
CDR3aa: CASSLGLAGRNNEQFF
abundance: .
j_gene: TRBJ2-1
d_gene: TRBD2
v_gene: TRBV28

CDR3nt: TGTGCCAGCAGCCCCGGGACAGCTAGCTCCTACAATGAGCAGTTCTTC
CDR3aa: CASSPGTASSYNEQFF
abundance: many
j_gene: TRBJ2-1
d_gene: TRBD1
v_gene: TRBV7-8

CDR3nt: TGTGCCAGTAGTACAATGGATAACTATGGCTACACCTTC
CDR3aa: CASSTMDNYGYTF
abundance: .
j_gene: TRBJ1-2
d_gene: .
v_gene: TRBV19

CDR3nt: TGTGCCAGCACCCGTTTGCTGGTCGGCGTAGGAGGGGAGCTGTTTTTT
CDR3aa: CASTRLLVGVGGELFF
abundance: many
j_gene: TRBJ2-2
d_gene: .
v_gene: TRBV2

CDR3nt: TGTGCCAGTAGCGTCGGGATGAGAGACACTGAAGCTTTCTTT
CDR3aa: CASSVGMRDTEAFF
abundance: .
j_gene: TRBJ1-1
d_gene: .
v_gene: TRBV19

CDR3nt: TGCAGTGCTAACAGCGGGAGGGGCGCAGATACGCAGTATTTT
CDR3aa: CSANSGRGADTQYF
abundance: few
j_gene: TRBJ2-3
d_gene: TRBD2
v_gene: TRBV20-1

CDR3nt: TGTGCCAGCAGTTTTGGAGAGCAGTTCTTC
CDR3aa: CASSFGEQFF
abundance: many
j_gene: TRBJ2-1
d_gene: .
v_gene: TRBV12-3/TRBV12-4

CDR3nt: TGTGCCAGCAGTTTGGAGTTGGGTGGGGAGCTGTTTTTT
CDR3aa: CASSLELGGELFF
abundance: many
j_gene: TRBJ2-2
d_gene: .
v_gene: TRBV12-3/TRBV12-4

CDR3nt: TGTGCCAGCTCATCCCGGGACAGATTGAGCGAGCAGTACTTC
CDR3aa: CASSSRDRLSEQYF
abundance: .
j_gene: TRBJ2-7
d_gene: TRBD1
v_gene: TRBV18

CDR3nt: TGTGCCAGCAGCCGTCGGGAGTCCCCCTACAATGAGCAGTTCTTC
CDR3aa: CASSRRESPYNEQFF
abundance: many
j_gene: TRBJ2-1
d_gene: .
v_gene: TRBV3-1

CDR3nt: TGTGCCAGCAGCCCTTACCAGGATACGCAGTATTTT
CDR3aa: CASSPYQDTQYF
abundance: .
j_gene: TRBJ2-3
d_gene: .
v_gene: TRBV7-6

CDR3nt: TGTGCCAGCGGGTGGGGACAGCACACTGAAGCTTTCTTT
CDR3aa: CASGWGQHTEAFF
abundance: .
j_gene: TRBJ1-1
d_gene: TRBD1
v_gene: TRBV12-3/TRBV12-4

CDR3nt: TGTGCCAGCAGTTACCCGGGAGGCGAGCAGTACTTC
CDR3aa: CASSYPGGEQYF
abundance: many
j_gene: TRBJ2-7
d_gene: TRBD2
v_gene: TRBV6-2/TRBV6-3

CDR3nt: TGCGCCAGCAGCTTGTCCCGTTCCAGGGGGTCGGACGGGAGAAGGTCGAATGAGCAGTTCTTC
CDR3aa: CASSLSRSRGSDGRRSNEQFF
abundance: .
j_gene: TRBJ2-1
d_gene: .
v_gene: TRBV5-1

CDR3nt: TGTGCCAGCAGTTACCAGGGACTAGGGGAAGATACGCAGTATTTT
CDR3aa: CASSYQGLGEDTQYF
abundance: .
j_gene: TRBJ2-3
d_gene: TRBD2
v_gene: TRBV6-5

CDR3nt: TGTGCCAGCAGTTTATTGGAAGGCAGCAATCAGCCCCAGCATTTT
CDR3aa: CASSLLEGSNQPQHF
abundance: few
j_gene: TRBJ1-5
d_gene: .
v_gene: TRBV27